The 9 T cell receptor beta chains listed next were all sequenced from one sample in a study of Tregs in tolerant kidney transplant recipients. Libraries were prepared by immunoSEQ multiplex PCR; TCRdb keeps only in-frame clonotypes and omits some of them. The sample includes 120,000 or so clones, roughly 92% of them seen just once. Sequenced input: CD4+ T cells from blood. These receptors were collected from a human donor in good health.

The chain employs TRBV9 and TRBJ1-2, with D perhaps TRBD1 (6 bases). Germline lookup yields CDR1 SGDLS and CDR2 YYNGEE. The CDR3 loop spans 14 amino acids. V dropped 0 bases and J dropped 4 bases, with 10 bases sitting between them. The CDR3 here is CASSVVGGLYGYTF. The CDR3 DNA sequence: TGTGCCAGCAGCGTAGTTGGGGGGCTCTATGGCTACACCTTC.

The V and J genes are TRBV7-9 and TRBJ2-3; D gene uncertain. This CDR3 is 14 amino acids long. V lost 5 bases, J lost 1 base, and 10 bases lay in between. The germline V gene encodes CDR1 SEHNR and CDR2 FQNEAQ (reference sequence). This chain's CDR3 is CASSPGRGTDTQYF. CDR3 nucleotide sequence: TGTGCCAGCAGCCCGGGTCGGGGCACAGATACGCAGTATTTT.

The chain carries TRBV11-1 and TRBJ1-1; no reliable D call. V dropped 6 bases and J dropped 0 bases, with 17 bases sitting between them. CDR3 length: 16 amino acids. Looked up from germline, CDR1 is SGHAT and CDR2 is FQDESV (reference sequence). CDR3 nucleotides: TGTGCCAGCAGTCTTGGCGGGCATCGACTGAACACTGAAGCTTTCTTT. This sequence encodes CASSLGGHRLNTEAFF. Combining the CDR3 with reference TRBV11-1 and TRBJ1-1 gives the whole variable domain EAEVAQSPRYKITEKSQAVAFWCDPISGHATLYWYRQILGQGPELLVQFQDESVVDDSQLPKDRFSAERLKGVDSTLKIQPAELGDSAMYLCASSLGGHRLNTEAFFGQGTRLTVV.

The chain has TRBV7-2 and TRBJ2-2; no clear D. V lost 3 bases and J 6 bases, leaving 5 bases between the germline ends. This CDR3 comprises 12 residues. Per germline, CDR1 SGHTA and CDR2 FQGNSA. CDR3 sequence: CASSFDAGELFF. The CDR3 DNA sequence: TGTGCCAGCAGCTTTGATGCCGGGGAGCTGTTTTTT.

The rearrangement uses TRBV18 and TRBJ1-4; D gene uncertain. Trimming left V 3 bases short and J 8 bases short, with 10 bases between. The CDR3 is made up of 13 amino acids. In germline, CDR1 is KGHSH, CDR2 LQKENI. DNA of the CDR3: TGTGCCAGCTCACCGGCCAGCAGCGAAAAACTGTTTTTT. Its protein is CASSPASSEKLFF.

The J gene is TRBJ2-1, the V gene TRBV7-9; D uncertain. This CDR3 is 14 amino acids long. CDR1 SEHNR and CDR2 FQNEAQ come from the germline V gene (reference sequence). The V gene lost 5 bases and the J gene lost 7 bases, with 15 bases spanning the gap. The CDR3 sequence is CASSRSPNGNEQFF. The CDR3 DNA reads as TGTGCCAGCAGCCGATCCCCCAACGGTAATGAGCAGTTCTTC.

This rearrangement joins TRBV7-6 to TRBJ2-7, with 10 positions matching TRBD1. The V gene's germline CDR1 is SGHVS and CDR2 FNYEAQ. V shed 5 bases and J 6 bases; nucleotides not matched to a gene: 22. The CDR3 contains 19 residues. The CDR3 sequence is CASSPHQGGTGTGAAEQYF. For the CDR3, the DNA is TGTGCCAGCAGCCCGCATCAAGGGGGGACCGGGACAGGGGCTGCCGAGCAGTACTTC. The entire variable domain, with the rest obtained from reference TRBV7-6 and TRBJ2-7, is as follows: GAGVSQSPRYKVTKRGQDVALRCDPISGHVSLYWYRQALGQGPEFLTYFNYEAQQDKSGLPNDRFSAERPEGSISTLTIQRTEQRDSAMYRCASSPHQGGTGTGAAEQYFGPGTRLTVT.

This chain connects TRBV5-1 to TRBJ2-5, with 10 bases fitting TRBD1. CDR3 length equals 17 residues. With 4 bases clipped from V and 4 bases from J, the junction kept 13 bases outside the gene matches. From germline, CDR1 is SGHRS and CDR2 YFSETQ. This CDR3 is CASSLNPGTGASETQYF. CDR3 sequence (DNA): TGCGCCAGCAGCCTAAACCCCGGGACAGGGGCGTCAGAGACCCAGTACTTC.

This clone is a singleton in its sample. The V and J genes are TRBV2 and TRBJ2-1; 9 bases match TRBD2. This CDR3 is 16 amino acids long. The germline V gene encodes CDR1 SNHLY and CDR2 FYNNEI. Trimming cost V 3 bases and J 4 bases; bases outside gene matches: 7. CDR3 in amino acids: CASSDIAGARYNEQFF. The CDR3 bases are TGTGCCAGCAGTGACATAGCGGGAGCCAGGTACAATGAGCAGTTCTTC.